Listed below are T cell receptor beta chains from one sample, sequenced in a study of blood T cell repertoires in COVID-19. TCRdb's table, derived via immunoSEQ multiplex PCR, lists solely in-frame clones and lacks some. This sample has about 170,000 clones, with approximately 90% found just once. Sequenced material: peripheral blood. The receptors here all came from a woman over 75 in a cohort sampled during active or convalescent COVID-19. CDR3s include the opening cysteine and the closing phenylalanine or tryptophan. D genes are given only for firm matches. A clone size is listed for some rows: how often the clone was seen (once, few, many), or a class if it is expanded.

cdr3_nt: TGTGCCAGCCAAATCTGGAGGGACACCGGGGAGCTGTTTTTT
cdr3_aa: CASQIWRDTGELFF
j_call: TRBJ2-2
d_call: -
v_call: TRBV6-1
clone_size: -

cdr3_nt: TGTGCCAGCAGCTTAGTAGGGGGCGACACTGAAGCTTTCTTT
cdr3_aa: CASSLVGGDTEAFF
j_call: TRBJ1-1
d_call: TRBD1
v_call: TRBV11-3
clone_size: -

cdr3_nt: TGTGCCAGTATGTGGGGGCCCCAAAAAGGATACATTCAGTACTTC
cdr3_aa: CASMWGPQKGYIQYF
j_call: TRBJ2-4
d_call: -
v_call: TRBV19
clone_size: -

cdr3_nt: TGTGCCAGTAGTGGGCAGGTTAACACTGAAGCTTTCTTT
cdr3_aa: CASSGQVNTEAFF
j_call: TRBJ1-1
d_call: -
v_call: TRBV19
clone_size: -

cdr3_nt: TGTGCCAGCAGCCACGATATGAGGGCCGAAGCTTTCTTT
cdr3_aa: CASSHDMRAEAFF
j_call: TRBJ1-1
d_call: -
v_call: TRBV3-1/TRBV3-2
clone_size: -

cdr3_nt: TGCGCCAGCAGCTCAGGAGGGGACTATAACAATGAGCAGTTCTTC
cdr3_aa: CASSSGGDYNNEQFF
j_call: TRBJ2-1
d_call: TRBD2
v_call: TRBV5-1
clone_size: -

cdr3_nt: TGCGCCAGCGGCAATCCACTAGCGGGACAAGAGACCCAGTACTTC
cdr3_aa: CASGNPLAGQETQYF
j_call: TRBJ2-5
d_call: TRBD2
v_call: TRBV5-1
clone_size: -

cdr3_nt: TGTGCCAGCACCATCCTCACACTTGGACTGGCCACCCCCAGCACCATATATTTT
cdr3_aa: CASTILTLGLATPSTIYF
j_call: TRBJ1-3
d_call: -
v_call: TRBV28
clone_size: -

cdr3_nt: TGTGCCAGCAGCTTAGGGGGGGTTCGGAGTTTCGCAGAGACCCAGTACTTC
cdr3_aa: CASSLGGVRSFAETQYF
j_call: TRBJ2-5
d_call: -
v_call: TRBV7-9
clone_size: -

cdr3_nt: TGTGCCAGCAGCTTGGTTGCAGGGTCCTCCTACGAGCAGTACTTC
cdr3_aa: CASSLVAGSSYEQYF
j_call: TRBJ2-7
d_call: -
v_call: TRBV5-5
clone_size: -

cdr3_nt: TGTGCCAGCTCACCCGCGGGAGAAAGAAGGAATTCACCCCTCCACTTT
cdr3_aa: CASSPAGERRNSPLHF
j_call: TRBJ1-6
d_call: -
v_call: TRBV18
clone_size: -

cdr3_nt: TGCGCCAGCAGTTCCGGGACAGGGTATAATTCACCCCTCCACTTT
cdr3_aa: CASSSGTGYNSPLHF
j_call: TRBJ1-6
d_call: TRBD1
v_call: TRBV5-1
clone_size: -

cdr3_nt: TGTGCCAGCCTGCCAGCGGGGGGCGGTTATGGCTACACCTTC
cdr3_aa: CASLPAGGGYGYTF
j_call: TRBJ1-2
d_call: -
v_call: TRBV7-9
clone_size: -

cdr3_nt: TGTGCCAGCAGTTTCCGAGATCTTAGCGGGACTACGCAGTATTTT
cdr3_aa: CASSFRDLSGTTQYF
j_call: TRBJ2-3
d_call: TRBD2
v_call: TRBV6-6
clone_size: once

cdr3_nt: TGTGCCAGCAGTTACTCTCAGACTACAAATGAGCAGTTCTTC
cdr3_aa: CASSYSQTTNEQFF
j_call: TRBJ2-1
d_call: -
v_call: TRBV6-5
clone_size: -

cdr3_nt: TGCGCCAGCAGCTGGGGACTTTTAAGTAGGGATGAGCAGTTCTTC
cdr3_aa: CASSWGLLSRDEQFF
j_call: TRBJ2-1
d_call: -
v_call: TRBV5-1
clone_size: -

cdr3_nt: TGCGCCAGCAGCCAAGATAGTAGCTTCTCCTACAATGAGCAGTTCTTC
cdr3_aa: CASSQDSSFSYNEQFF
j_call: TRBJ2-1
d_call: -
v_call: TRBV4-3
clone_size: -

cdr3_nt: TGTGCCAGTAGTACCCCGGGTGGAGGCTACACCTTC
cdr3_aa: CASSTPGGGYTF
j_call: TRBJ1-2
d_call: -
v_call: TRBV19
clone_size: -

cdr3_nt: TGTGCCAGCTCACCACCATCATACAATGAGCAGTTCTTC
cdr3_aa: CASSPPSYNEQFF
j_call: TRBJ2-1
d_call: -
v_call: TRBV18
clone_size: -

cdr3_nt: TGTGCCAGCAGCTTAGTGGCAGGGCGAAGCTCCTATAATTCACCCCTCCACTTT
cdr3_aa: CASSLVAGRSSYNSPLHF
j_call: TRBJ1-6
d_call: -
v_call: TRBV7-2
clone_size: -

cdr3_nt: TGTGCCAGTAGTATACGATACGACAGGAACTACACCTTC
cdr3_aa: CASSIRYDRNYTF
j_call: TRBJ1-2
d_call: -
v_call: TRBV19
clone_size: -

cdr3_nt: TGTGCCAGCAGACAGGCCCTACATACGCAGTATTTT
cdr3_aa: CASRQALHTQYF
j_call: TRBJ2-3
d_call: -
v_call: TRBV12-3/TRBV12-4
clone_size: -

cdr3_nt: TGTGCCAGCAGTCCACCCCTAGCTGGGACCGGGGAGCTGTTTTTT
cdr3_aa: CASSPPLAGTGELFF
j_call: TRBJ2-2
d_call: -
v_call: TRBV28
clone_size: -

cdr3_nt: TGTGCCAGCAGGAGGGACAGGGCCGGCAATCAGCCCCAGCATTTT
cdr3_aa: CASRRDRAGNQPQHF
j_call: TRBJ1-5
d_call: TRBD1
v_call: TRBV27
clone_size: few

cdr3_nt: TGTGCCTGGGGTCGACAGGAATTAACCGGGGAGCTGTTTTTT
cdr3_aa: CAWGRQELTGELFF
j_call: TRBJ2-2
d_call: -
v_call: TRBV30
clone_size: -

cdr3_nt: TGTGCCAGCAGCTTGGATTTTGGAAGGCCGCGGGGGGAGACCCAGTACTTC
cdr3_aa: CASSLDFGRPRGETQYF
j_call: TRBJ2-5
d_call: TRBD2
v_call: TRBV5-6
clone_size: -

cdr3_nt: TGCGCCAGCGATCCGGGTCAGCCCACAGATACGCAGTATTTT
cdr3_aa: CASDPGQPTDTQYF
j_call: TRBJ2-3
d_call: -
v_call: TRBV5-1
clone_size: -

cdr3_nt: TGTGCCAGCAGCCAAGACAGGACAGCCTTAATTCAGTACTTC
cdr3_aa: CASSQDRTALIQYF
j_call: TRBJ2-4
d_call: -
v_call: TRBV3-1/TRBV3-2
clone_size: -

cdr3_nt: TGTGCCAGCAGGATCGTGGACAGTTCCTACGAGCAGTACTTC
cdr3_aa: CASRIVDSSYEQYF
j_call: TRBJ2-7
d_call: -
v_call: TRBV7-8
clone_size: -

cdr3_nt: TGTGCCAGCAGCCAAGATCGGGATACGCAGTATTTT
cdr3_aa: CASSQDRDTQYF
j_call: TRBJ2-3
d_call: -
v_call: TRBV4-2
clone_size: -

cdr3_nt: TGTGCCAGCAGACCGACCCGGACAGATATCGGAAACACCATATATTTT
cdr3_aa: CASRPTRTDIGNTIYF
j_call: TRBJ1-3
d_call: -
v_call: TRBV2
clone_size: -

cdr3_nt: TGTGCCACCAGGACAGGAACCTACAATGAGCAGTTCTTC
cdr3_aa: CATRTGTYNEQFF
j_call: TRBJ2-1
d_call: TRBD1
v_call: TRBV3-1/TRBV3-2
clone_size: -

cdr3_nt: TGCAGCGTTGGGCAGGGCAGCAATCAGCCCCAGCATTTT
cdr3_aa: CSVGQGSNQPQHF
j_call: TRBJ1-5
d_call: -
v_call: TRBV29-1
clone_size: -

cdr3_nt: TGTGCCAGCCGTACAGGGGCTAACGAAAAACTGTTTTTT
cdr3_aa: CASRTGANEKLFF
j_call: TRBJ1-4
d_call: TRBD1
v_call: TRBV12-3/TRBV12-4
clone_size: -

cdr3_nt: TGTGCCAGTACCGATCGACAGGCGATTAATTCACCCCTCCACTTT
cdr3_aa: CASTDRQAINSPLHF
j_call: TRBJ1-6
d_call: -
v_call: TRBV19
clone_size: -

cdr3_nt: TGTGCCAGCAATTACGGGGAAGATGAGCAGTTCTTC
cdr3_aa: CASNYGEDEQFF
j_call: TRBJ2-1
d_call: -
v_call: TRBV25-1
clone_size: -

cdr3_nt: TGTGCCAGCAGCGTAATCGGACAGGGTGACTACACCTTC
cdr3_aa: CASSVIGQGDYTF
j_call: TRBJ1-2
d_call: TRBD1
v_call: TRBV13
clone_size: -

cdr3_nt: TGTGCCAGCAGTTGGCTAGCGGGAGATACGGTTACGAATGAGCAGTTCTTC
cdr3_aa: CASSWLAGDTVTNEQFF
j_call: TRBJ2-1
d_call: TRBD2
v_call: TRBV27
clone_size: -

cdr3_nt: TGTGCCAGCAGCAAAGTGGCGACCGGACAGGCCCTACAAACTCGCTCCTACGAGCAGTACTTC
cdr3_aa: CASSKVATGQALQTRSYEQYF
j_call: TRBJ2-7
d_call: -
v_call: TRBV21-1
clone_size: few

cdr3_nt: TGTGCCAGCAGCCTGACAGGCCGATTCCAAGAGACCCAGTACTTC
cdr3_aa: CASSLTGRFQETQYF
j_call: TRBJ2-5
d_call: -
v_call: TRBV5-4
clone_size: -

cdr3_nt: TGTGCCAGCAGTGAAGCGTTTCCTCCAGGCGCCTACAATGAGCAGTTCTTC
cdr3_aa: CASSEAFPPGAYNEQFF
j_call: TRBJ2-1
d_call: -
v_call: TRBV6-1
clone_size: -

cdr3_nt: TGTGCCATCAGTGATTACGCGGAACGCTCCTACAATGAGCAGTTCTTC
cdr3_aa: CAISDYAERSYNEQFF
j_call: TRBJ2-1
d_call: -
v_call: TRBV10-3
clone_size: -

cdr3_nt: TGTGCCAGTAGTTGGGCAGATAATTCACCCCTCCACTTT
cdr3_aa: CASSWADNSPLHF
j_call: TRBJ1-6
d_call: -
v_call: TRBV19
clone_size: -

cdr3_nt: TGTGCCAGCAGCGTAGCTGGGACAGGGGGCACTGAAGCTTTCTTT
cdr3_aa: CASSVAGTGGTEAFF
j_call: TRBJ1-1
d_call: TRBD1
v_call: TRBV9
clone_size: -

cdr3_nt: TGCGCCAGCACTGACAGGGTGAACGGAAACACCATATATTTT
cdr3_aa: CASTDRVNGNTIYF
j_call: TRBJ1-3
d_call: TRBD1
v_call: TRBV5-1
clone_size: -

cdr3_nt: TGTGCCAGCAGTTCACAGGGTTGGGCCGGGGAGCTGTTTTTT
cdr3_aa: CASSSQGWAGELFF
j_call: TRBJ2-2
d_call: -
v_call: TRBV6-5
clone_size: -

cdr3_nt: TGTGCCAGCAGTTACTCTAAGAACAGGGAAGAAGAGACCCAGTACTTC
cdr3_aa: CASSYSKNREEETQYF
j_call: TRBJ2-5
d_call: -
v_call: TRBV6-6
clone_size: -

cdr3_nt: TGTGCCAGCAGCGGCCAGGGGGCCTACACTGAAGCTTTCTTT
cdr3_aa: CASSGQGAYTEAFF
j_call: TRBJ1-1
d_call: TRBD1
v_call: TRBV11-3
clone_size: -

cdr3_nt: TGTGCCAGCTCACCAAGGGGGCAGACGCATGGCTACACCTTC
cdr3_aa: CASSPRGQTHGYTF
j_call: TRBJ1-2
d_call: TRBD1
v_call: TRBV27
clone_size: -

cdr3_nt: TGTGCCAGCAGTTTGTCCGGGACAGGGGCCCTCCAAGAGACCCAGTACTTC
cdr3_aa: CASSLSGTGALQETQYF
j_call: TRBJ2-5
d_call: TRBD1
v_call: TRBV28
clone_size: -